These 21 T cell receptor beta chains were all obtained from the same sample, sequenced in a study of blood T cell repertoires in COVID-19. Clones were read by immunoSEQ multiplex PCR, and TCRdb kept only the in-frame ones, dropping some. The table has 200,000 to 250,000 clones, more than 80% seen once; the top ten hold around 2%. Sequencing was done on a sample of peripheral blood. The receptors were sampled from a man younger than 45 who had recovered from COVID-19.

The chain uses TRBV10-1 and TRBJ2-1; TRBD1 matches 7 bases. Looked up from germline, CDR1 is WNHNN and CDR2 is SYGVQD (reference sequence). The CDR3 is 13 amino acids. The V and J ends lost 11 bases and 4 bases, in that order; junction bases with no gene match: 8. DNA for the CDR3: TGCGCCTCCAATGGACAGGCTTACAATGAGCAGTTCTTC. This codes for CASNGQAYNEQFF.

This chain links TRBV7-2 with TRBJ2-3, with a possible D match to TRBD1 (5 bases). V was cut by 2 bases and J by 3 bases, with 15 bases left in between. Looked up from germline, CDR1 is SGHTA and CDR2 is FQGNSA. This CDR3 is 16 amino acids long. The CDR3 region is CASSLHRTPGTDTQYF. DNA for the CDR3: TGTGCCAGCAGCTTACACAGGACCCCTGGGACAGATACGCAGTATTTT.

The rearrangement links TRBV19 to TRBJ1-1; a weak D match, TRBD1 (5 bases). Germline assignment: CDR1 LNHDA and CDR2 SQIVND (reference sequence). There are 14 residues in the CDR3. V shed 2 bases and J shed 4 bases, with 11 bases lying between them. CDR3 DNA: TGTGCCAGTAGTATATGGGGGGGACGCACTGAAGCTTTCTTT. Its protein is CASSIWGGRTEAFF.

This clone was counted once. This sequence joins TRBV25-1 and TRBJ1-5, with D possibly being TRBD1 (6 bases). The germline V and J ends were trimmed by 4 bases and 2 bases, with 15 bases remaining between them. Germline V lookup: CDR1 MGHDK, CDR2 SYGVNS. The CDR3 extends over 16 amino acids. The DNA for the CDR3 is TGTGCCAGCAGTGGGACAGCCACTATCGGCAATCAGCCCCAGCATTTT. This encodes CASSGTATIGNQPQHF.

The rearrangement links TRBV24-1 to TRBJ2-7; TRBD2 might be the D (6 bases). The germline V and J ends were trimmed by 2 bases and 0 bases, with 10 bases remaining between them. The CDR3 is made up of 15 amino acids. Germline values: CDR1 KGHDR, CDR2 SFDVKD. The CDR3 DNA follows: TGTGCCACCAGTGATTCTGGGACTTTCTCCTACGAGCAGTACTTC. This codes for CATSDSGTFSYEQYF.

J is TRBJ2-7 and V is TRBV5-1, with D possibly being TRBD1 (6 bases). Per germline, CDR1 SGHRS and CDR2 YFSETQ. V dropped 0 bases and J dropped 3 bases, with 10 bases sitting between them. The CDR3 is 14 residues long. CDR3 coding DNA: TGCGCCAGCAGCTTGGGACAGGAGCACTACGAGCAGTACTTC. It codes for CASSLGQEHYEQYF.

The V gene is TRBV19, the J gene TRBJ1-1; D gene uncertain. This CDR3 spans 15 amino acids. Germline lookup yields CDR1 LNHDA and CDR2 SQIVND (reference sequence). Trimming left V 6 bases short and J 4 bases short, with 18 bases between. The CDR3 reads CASRDRRVRSTEAFF. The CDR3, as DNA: TGTGCCAGTAGAGATAGGCGGGTGAGGAGCACTGAAGCTTTCTTT.

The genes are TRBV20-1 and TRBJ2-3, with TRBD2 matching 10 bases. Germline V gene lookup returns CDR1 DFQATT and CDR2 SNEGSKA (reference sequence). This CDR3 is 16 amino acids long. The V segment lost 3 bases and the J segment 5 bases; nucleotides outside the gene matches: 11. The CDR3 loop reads CSASLAGEPLGDTQYF. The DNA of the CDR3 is TGCAGTGCTAGTCTAGCGGGGGAGCCTTTGGGAGATACGCAGTATTTT.

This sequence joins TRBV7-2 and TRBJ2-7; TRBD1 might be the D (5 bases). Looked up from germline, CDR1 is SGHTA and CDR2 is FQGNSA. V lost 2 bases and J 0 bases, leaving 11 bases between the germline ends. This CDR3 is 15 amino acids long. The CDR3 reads CASSLRGSSSYEQYF. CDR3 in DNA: TGTGCCAGCAGCTTAAGGGGCTCGAGCTCCTACGAGCAGTACTTC.

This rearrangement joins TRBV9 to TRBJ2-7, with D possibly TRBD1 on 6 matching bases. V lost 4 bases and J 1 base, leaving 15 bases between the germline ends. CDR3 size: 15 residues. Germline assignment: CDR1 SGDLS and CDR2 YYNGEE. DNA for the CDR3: TGTGCCAGCAGCCCCGGATACAGGGTTTCCTACGAGCAGTACTTC. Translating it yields CASSPGYRVSYEQYF.

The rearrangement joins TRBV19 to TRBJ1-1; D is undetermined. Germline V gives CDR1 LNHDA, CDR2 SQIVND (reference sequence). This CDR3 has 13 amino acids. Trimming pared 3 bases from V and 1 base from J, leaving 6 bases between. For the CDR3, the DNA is TGTGCCAGTAGTATTGGCCAGAACACTGAAGCTTTCTTT. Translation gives CASSIGQNTEAFF. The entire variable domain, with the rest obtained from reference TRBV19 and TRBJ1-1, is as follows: DGGITQSPKYLFRKEGQNVTLSCEQNLNHDAMYWYRQDPGQGLRLIYYSQIVNDFQKGDIAEGYSVSREKKESFPLTVTSAQKNPTAFYLCASSIGQNTEAFFGQGTRLTVV.

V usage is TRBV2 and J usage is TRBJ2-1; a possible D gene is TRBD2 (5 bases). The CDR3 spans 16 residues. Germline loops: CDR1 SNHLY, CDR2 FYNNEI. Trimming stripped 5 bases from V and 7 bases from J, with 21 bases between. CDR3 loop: CASSSSGVTFQNEQFF. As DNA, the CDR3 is TGTGCCAGCAGTTCCTCCGGGGTAACCTTTCAAAATGAGCAGTTCTTC.

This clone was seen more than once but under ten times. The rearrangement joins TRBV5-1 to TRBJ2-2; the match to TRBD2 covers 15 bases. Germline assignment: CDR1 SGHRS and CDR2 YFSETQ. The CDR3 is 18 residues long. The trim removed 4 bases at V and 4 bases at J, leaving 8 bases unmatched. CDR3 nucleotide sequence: TGCGCCAGCAGCACAGGACTAGCGGGGGGGCCGGGCACCGGGGAGCTGTTTTTT. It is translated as CASSTGLAGGPGTGELFF.

The CDR3 here is CASSYAGPTYNEQFF. The CDR3 bases are TGTGCCAGCAGTTACGCGGGGCCCACCTACAATGAGCAGTTCTTC. The chain uses TRBV6-5 and TRBJ2-1; D is perhaps TRBD2 (6 bases). This CDR3 comprises 15 residues. Trimming pared 2 bases from V and 2 bases from J, leaving 10 bases between. The germline V gene encodes CDR1 MNHEY and CDR2 SVGAGI.

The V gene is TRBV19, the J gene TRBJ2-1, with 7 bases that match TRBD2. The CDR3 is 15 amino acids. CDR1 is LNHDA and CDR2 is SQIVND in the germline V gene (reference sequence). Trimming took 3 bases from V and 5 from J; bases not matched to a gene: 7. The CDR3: CASSIGLAVHNEQFF. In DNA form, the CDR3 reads TGTGCCAGTAGTATCGGGCTAGCGGTTCACAATGAGCAGTTCTTC.

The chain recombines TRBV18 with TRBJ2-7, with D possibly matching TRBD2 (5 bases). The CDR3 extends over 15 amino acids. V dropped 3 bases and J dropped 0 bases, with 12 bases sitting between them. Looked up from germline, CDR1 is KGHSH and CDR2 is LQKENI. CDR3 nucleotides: TGTGCCAGCTCACCGGCGGCGGGTAGCTCCTACGAGCAGTACTTC. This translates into CASSPAAGSSYEQYF.

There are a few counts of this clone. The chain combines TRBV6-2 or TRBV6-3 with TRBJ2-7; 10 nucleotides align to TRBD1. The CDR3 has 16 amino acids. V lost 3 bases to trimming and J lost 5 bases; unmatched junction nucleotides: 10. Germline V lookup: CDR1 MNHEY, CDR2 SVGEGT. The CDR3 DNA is TGTGCCAGCAGTTATCCACCGGGACAGGGGTATCACGAGCAGTACTTC. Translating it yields CASSYPPGQGYHEQYF.

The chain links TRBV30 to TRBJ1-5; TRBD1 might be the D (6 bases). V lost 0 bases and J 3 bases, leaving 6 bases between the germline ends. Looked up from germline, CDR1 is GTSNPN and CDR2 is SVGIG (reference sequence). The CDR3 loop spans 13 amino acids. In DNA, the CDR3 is TGTGCCTGGAGTGTGGGGGCCAATCAGCCCCAGCATTTT. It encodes CAWSVGANQPQHF.

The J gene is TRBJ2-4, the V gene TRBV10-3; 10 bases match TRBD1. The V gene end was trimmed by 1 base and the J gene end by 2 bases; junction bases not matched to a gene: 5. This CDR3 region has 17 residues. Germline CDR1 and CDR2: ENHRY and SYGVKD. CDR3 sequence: CAISELDRGESKNIQYF. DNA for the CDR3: TGTGCCATCAGTGAGTTGGACAGGGGGGAGTCCAAAAACATTCAGTACTTC.

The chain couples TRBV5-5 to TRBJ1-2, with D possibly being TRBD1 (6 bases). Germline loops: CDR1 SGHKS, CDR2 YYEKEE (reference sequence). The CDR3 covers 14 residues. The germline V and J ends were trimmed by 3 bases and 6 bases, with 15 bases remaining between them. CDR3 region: CASSSGQPVHGYTF. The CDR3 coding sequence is TGTGCCAGCAGCTCCGGACAGCCGGTGCATGGCTACACCTTC.

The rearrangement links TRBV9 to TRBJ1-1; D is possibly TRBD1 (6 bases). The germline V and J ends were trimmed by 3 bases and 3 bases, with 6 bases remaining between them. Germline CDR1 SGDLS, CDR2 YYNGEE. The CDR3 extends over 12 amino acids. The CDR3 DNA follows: TGTGCCAGCAGCGACAGGGACACTGAAGCTTTCTTT. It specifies CASSDRDTEAFF.